The table lists the clone carrying this T cell receptor beta chain with a few counts. No antigen is known for it. Total RNA extracted from each sample amounted to at least 5.5 micrograms. Primers used in a second PCR of roughly 6 to 11 cycles were a sample-barcoded 5' primer and a J-beta primer mix. TCRdb reprocessed the 5' RACE reads with MiXCR, giving one entry per CDR3 protein. The data contain fewer than 800,000 distinct CDR3 sequences, around 20% of them singletons. The data derive from a study of blood T cells in healthy people across ages. Findings of the study overall: Donor CMV status was unknown, possibly confounding expanded clonotype changes. Underestimates were what the diversity estimates from one million T cells were considered to be. As age increased, TCR beta diversity per million T cells fell in a roughly linear fashion.

Unmatched junction bases numbered 9, after V lost 5 bases and J lost 2 bases. This CDR3 is built from 15 residues. The germline V gene encodes CDR1 SGHRS and CDR2 YFSETQ. The TCR originated in a man aged 65 to 79 in good health. The specimen sequenced was blood. J is TRBJ2-7 and V is TRBV5-1; 8 nucleotides agree with TRBD1. CDR3: CASRTGQGDAYEQYF. CDR3 bases: TGCGCCAGCAGAACCGGACAGGGAGATGCCTACGAGCAGTACTTC.